This entry lists 15 T cell receptor beta chains sequenced from one sample in a study of cytomegalovirus exposure and HLA in healthy donors. Use of 60 Vbeta and 13 Jbeta primers characterized the PCR. Repertoires were generated with immunoSEQ multiplex PCR, while TCRdb's copy carries only in-frame clones and drops some. The top ten clones hold roughly 3.2% of a sample with more than 95,000 clones, around three quarters of them seen once. Sequencing was done on a sample of PBMCs. The receptors shown here come from a man younger than 40 in good health and CMV-seronegative.

This chain links TRBV5-1 with TRBJ2-1, with TRBD1 matching over 8 bases. V lost 0 bases and J lost 6; bases outside the gene matches: 11. Germline values: CDR1 SGHRS, CDR2 YFSETQ. This CDR3 spans 17 amino acids. The CDR3: CASSLVRWDRLSNEQFF. In DNA, the CDR3 is TGCGCCAGCAGCTTGGTAAGGTGGGACAGGCTCAGCAATGAGCAGTTCTTC.

The chain uses TRBV28 and TRBJ2-7; maybe TRBD2 (5 bases). V was trimmed by 7 bases and J by 5 bases, leaving 18 bases between them. The CDR3 is 14 amino acids. Per germline, CDR1 MDHEN and CDR2 SYDVKM. The CDR3 loop reads CASIPLGDGNEQYF. CDR3 sequence (DNA): TGTGCCAGCATCCCCCTCGGGGATGGGAACGAGCAGTACTTC.

The chain has TRBV9 and TRBJ2-3; TRBD2 matches 8 bases. This CDR3 contains 15 residues. Trimming at V came to 0 bases and at J to 5 bases, leaving 5 bases not matched to a gene. Per germline, CDR1 SGDLS and CDR2 YYNGEE. The CDR3 here is CASSVGERELDTQYF. CDR3 nucleotide sequence: TGTGCCAGCAGCGTAGGAGAGCGGGAGCTAGATACGCAGTATTTT. Variable domain in full (rest from reference TRBV9 and TRBJ2-3): DSGVTQTPKHLITATGQRVTLRCSPRSGDLSVYWYQQSLDQGLQFLIQYYNGEERAKGNILERFSAQQFPDLHSELNLSSLELGDSALYFCASSVGERELDTQYFGPGTRLTVL.

The CDR3 region has the DNA TGTGCCTGGGGCAGTGGGAGCGGGAGCTACGAGCAGTACTTC. This encodes CAWGSGSGSYEQYF. The chain links TRBV30 to TRBJ2-7; TRBD2 aligns across 8 bases. The trim removed 5 bases at V and 3 bases at J, leaving 9 bases unmatched. The CDR3 extends over 14 amino acids. Per the germline V gene, CDR1 is GTSNPN and CDR2 is SVGIG (reference sequence). Filled out from reference TRBV30 and TRBJ2-7, the complete variable domain reads SQTIHQWPATLVQPVGSPLSLECTVEGTSNPNLYWYRQAAGRGLQLLFYSVGIGQISSEVPQNLSASRPQDRQFILSSKKLLLSDSGFYLCAWGSGSGSYEQYFGPGTRLTVT.

The chain combines TRBV2 with TRBJ1-1; perhaps TRBD1 as D (5 bases). Germline values: CDR1 SNHLY, CDR2 FYNNEI. V lost 5 bases and J 4 bases, leaving 17 bases between the germline ends. CDR3 length: 15 amino acids. DNA of the CDR3: TGTGCCAGCAGTACCACCAAAAGTAGGGGCACTGAAGCTTTCTTT. Translation gives CASSTTKSRGTEAFF.

The V call is TRBV7-8, the J call TRBJ2-1; 13 bases line up with TRBD2. Unmatched junction bases numbered 6, after V lost 6 bases and J lost 4 bases. This CDR3 is 16 amino acids long. Germline V gene data show CDR1 as SGHVS and CDR2 as FQNEAQ. In DNA, the CDR3 is TGTGCCAGCAGTCCAGGGGGACTAGCGGGGTACAATGAGCAGTTCTTC. Translating gives CASSPGGLAGYNEQFF.

This clone was found once. The J gene is TRBJ1-5, the V gene TRBV6-5, with a tentative D call TRBD1 (6 bases). Germline CDR1 reads MNHEY; CDR2 reads SVGAGI. The CDR3 totals 13 residues. Trimming shortened V by 2 bases and J by 6 bases, and 8 bases separated the two germline ends. DNA of the CDR3: TGTGCCAGCAGTTACAGGGGGGGTCAGCCCCAGCATTTT. Translating it yields CASSYRGGQPQHF.

The chain joins TRBV11-3 to TRBJ2-5; 7 bases align to TRBD1. The germline V gene has CDR1 SGHNT and CDR2 YENEEA. The CDR3 spans 14 residues. V dropped 4 bases and J dropped 5; count of bases not matched to a gene: 7. Here the CDR3 DNA reads TGTGCCAGCAGCTCCCGACAGGGACCCGAGACCCAGTACTTC. This gives the protein CASSSRQGPETQYF.

This chain connects TRBV10-2 to TRBJ2-1, with 7 bases aligning to TRBD1. Trimming at V came to 8 bases and at J to 1 base, leaving 2 bases not matched to a gene. The germline V gene has CDR1 WSHSY and CDR2 SAAADI. The CDR3 consists of 13 residues. The CDR3, as DNA: TGCGCCAGCCAACAGGGGTCCTACAATGAGCAGTTCTTC. Its protein is CASQQGSYNEQFF.

In this sample, this clone turned up a few times. The rearrangement joins TRBV27 to TRBJ1-2; no clear D gene. Per the germline V gene, CDR1 is MNHEY and CDR2 is SMNVEV (reference sequence). This CDR3 contains 14 residues. The V end lost 2 bases, the J end lost 5 bases, and 12 bases lay between the germline ends. In DNA, the CDR3 is TGTGCCAGCAGTTTAAAGGGTGGGAGTTATGGCTACACCTTC. This sequence encodes CASSLKGGSYGYTF.

This chain uses TRBV4-2 with TRBJ2-3, with 10 bases matching TRBD2. The V and J ends lost 1 base and 4 bases, in that order; junction bases with no gene match: 17. The CDR3 loop spans 20 amino acids. The V gene's germline CDR1 is LGHNA and CDR2 YNFKEQ. The DNA of the CDR3 is TGTGCCAGCAGCCAAGGCAGGCTAGCGGGAGAGGTGTGGTTGCCAGATACGCAGTATTTT. It translates to CASSQGRLAGEVWLPDTQYF.

This clone has only one observation. The gene calls are TRBV7-3 and TRBJ2-2; D may be TRBD1 (6 bases). The CDR3 contains 13 residues. The germline V gene has CDR1 SGHTA and CDR2 FQGTGA. V was cut by 2 bases and J by 8 bases, with 9 bases left in between. DNA of the CDR3: TGTGCCAGCAGCTTACTTACAGGGGGGGAGCTGTTTTTT. Amino acids: CASSLLTGGELFF.

In its sample, this clone was seen a few times. The rearrangement links TRBV6-1 to TRBJ1-2; D gene unclear. CDR3 length equals 15 residues. The germline V and J ends were trimmed by 1 base and 2 bases, with 11 bases remaining between them. Germline CDR1 MNHNS, CDR2 SASEGT. CDR3 loop: CASSEGRSWNYGYTF. DNA of the CDR3: TGTGCCAGCAGTGAAGGAAGGAGTTGGAACTATGGCTACACCTTC.

There are a few counts of this clone. The rearrangement links TRBV5-6 to TRBJ1-1, with 7 bases lining up with TRBD1. Germline CDR1 reads SGHDT; CDR2 reads YYEEEE. The CDR3 has 15 residues. Trimming took 2 bases from V and 1 from J; bases not matched to a gene: 5. The CDR3 spells CASSFMTGPNTEAFF. In DNA form, the CDR3 reads TGTGCCAGCAGCTTCATGACAGGGCCGAACACTGAAGCTTTCTTT.

The genes are TRBV15 and TRBJ2-2; D gene ambiguous. This CDR3 is built from 13 residues. CDR1 and CDR2 (germline): LNHNV, YYDKDF (reference sequence). V was cut by 0 bases and J by 7 bases, with 6 bases left in between. CDR3 nucleotide sequence: TGTGCCACCAGCAGAGATCAGGACGGGGAGCTGTTTTTT. It translates to CATSRDQDGELFF. Full variable domain (missing parts from reference TRBV15 and TRBJ2-2): DAMVIQNPRYQVTQFGKPVTLSCSQTLNHNVMYWYQQKSSQAPKLLFHYYDKDFNNEADTPDNFQSRRPNTSFCFLDIRSPGLGDTAMYLCATSRDQDGELFFGEGSRLTVL.